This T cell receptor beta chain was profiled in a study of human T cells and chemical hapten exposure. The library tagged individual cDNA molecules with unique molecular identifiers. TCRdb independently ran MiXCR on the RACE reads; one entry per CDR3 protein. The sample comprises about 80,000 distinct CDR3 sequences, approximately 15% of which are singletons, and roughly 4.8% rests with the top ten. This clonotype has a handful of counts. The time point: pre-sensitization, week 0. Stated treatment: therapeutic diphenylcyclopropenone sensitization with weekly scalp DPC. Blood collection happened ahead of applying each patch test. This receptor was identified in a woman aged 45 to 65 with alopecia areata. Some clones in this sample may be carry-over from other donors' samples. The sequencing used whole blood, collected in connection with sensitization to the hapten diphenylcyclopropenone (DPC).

CDR3 sequence: CSVGDSLAFF. The CDR3 region has the DNA TGCAGCGTCGGGGACAGCCTTGCTTTCTTT. The chain recombines TRBV29-1 with TRBJ1-1, with 7 bases aligning to TRBD1. Germline V lookup: CDR1 SQVTM, CDR2 ANQGSEA. J lost 11 bases, V lost 6 bases, and 6 bases had no gene match. The CDR3 is 10 amino acids.